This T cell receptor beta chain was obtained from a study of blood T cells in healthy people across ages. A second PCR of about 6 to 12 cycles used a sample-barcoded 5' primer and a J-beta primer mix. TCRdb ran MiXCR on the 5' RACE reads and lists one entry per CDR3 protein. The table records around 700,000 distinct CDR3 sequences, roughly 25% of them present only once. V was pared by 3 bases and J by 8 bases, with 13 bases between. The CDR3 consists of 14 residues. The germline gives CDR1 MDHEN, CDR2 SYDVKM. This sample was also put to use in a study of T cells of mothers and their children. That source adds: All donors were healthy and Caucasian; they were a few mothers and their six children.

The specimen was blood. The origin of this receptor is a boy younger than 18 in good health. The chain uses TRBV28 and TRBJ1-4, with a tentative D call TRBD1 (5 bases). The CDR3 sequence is CASSFRQGEEKLFF. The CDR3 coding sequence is TGTGCCAGCAGTTTTCGGCAGGGTGAGGAAAAACTGTTTTTT.